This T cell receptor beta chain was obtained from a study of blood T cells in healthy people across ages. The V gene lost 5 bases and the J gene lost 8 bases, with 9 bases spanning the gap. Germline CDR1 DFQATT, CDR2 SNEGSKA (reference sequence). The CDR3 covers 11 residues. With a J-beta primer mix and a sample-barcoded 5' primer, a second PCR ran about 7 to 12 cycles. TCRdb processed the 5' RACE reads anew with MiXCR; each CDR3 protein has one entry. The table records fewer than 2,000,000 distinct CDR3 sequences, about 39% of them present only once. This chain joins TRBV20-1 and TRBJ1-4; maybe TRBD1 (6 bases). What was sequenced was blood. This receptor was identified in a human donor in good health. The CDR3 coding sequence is TGCAGTGCTTTGGGGGCAGAAAAACTGTTTTTT. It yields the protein CSALGAEKLFF.